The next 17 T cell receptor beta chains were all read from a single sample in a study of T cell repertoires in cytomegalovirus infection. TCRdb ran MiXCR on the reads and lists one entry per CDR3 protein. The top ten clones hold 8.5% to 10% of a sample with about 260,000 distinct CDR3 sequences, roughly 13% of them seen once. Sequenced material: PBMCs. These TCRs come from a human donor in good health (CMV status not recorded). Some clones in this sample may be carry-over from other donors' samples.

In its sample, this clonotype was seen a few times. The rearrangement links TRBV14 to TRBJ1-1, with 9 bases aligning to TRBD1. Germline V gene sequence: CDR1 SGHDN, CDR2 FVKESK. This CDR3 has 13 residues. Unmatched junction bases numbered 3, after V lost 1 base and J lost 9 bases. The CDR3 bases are TGTGCCAGCAGCCAAGGGGGGACAGGGAAAGCTTTCTTT. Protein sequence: CASSQGGTGKAFF.

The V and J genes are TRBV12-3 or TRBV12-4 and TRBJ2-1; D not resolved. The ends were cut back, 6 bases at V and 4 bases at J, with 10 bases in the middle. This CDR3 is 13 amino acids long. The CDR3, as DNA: TGTGCCAGCAGGAACAACAGTTACAATGAGCAGTTCTTC. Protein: CASRNNSYNEQFF.

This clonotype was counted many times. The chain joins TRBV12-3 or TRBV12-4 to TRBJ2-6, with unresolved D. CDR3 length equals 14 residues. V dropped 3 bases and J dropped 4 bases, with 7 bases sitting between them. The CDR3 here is CASSFAAGANVLTF. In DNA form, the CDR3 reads TGTGCCAGCAGTTTCGCGGCCGGGGCCAACGTCCTGACTTTC.

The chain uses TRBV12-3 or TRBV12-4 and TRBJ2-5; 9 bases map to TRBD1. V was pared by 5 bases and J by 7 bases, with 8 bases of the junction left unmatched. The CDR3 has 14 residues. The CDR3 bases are TGTGCCAGCAGTCAGGCGACAGGGGGTGGGACCCAGTACTTC. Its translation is CASSQATGGGTQYF.

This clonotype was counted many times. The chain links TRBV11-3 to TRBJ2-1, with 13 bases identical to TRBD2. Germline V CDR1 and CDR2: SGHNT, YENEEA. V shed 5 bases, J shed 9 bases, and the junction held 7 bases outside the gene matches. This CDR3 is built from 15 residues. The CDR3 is CASSPGLAGAGEQFF. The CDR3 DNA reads TGTGCCAGCAGCCCCGGACTAGCGGGAGCCGGTGAGCAGTTCTTC.

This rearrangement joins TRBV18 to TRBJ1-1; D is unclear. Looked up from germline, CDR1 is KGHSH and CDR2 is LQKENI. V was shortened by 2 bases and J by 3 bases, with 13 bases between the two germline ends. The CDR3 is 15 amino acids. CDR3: CASSPAAGRDTEAFF. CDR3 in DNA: TGTGCCAGCTCACCAGCGGCCGGTAGGGACACTGAAGCTTTCTTT.

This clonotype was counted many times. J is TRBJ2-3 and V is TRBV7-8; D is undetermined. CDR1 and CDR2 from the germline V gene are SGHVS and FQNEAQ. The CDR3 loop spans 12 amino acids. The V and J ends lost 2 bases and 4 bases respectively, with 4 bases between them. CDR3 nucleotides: TGTGCCAGCAGCTTATCCCCAGATACGCAGTATTTT. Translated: CASSLSPDTQYF. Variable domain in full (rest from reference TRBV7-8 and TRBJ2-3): GAGVSQSPRYKVAKRGQDVALRCDPISGHVSLFWYQQALGQGPEFLTYFQNEAQLDKSGLPSDRFFAERPEGSVSTLKIQRTQQEDSAVYLCASSLSPDTQYFGPGTRLTVL.

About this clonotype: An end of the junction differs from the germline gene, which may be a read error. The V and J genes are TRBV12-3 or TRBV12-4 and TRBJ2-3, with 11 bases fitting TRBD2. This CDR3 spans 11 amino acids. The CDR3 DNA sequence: TGTGCCAGCAGTTCGACTAGCGGGGCGAATTTT. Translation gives CASSSTSGANF.

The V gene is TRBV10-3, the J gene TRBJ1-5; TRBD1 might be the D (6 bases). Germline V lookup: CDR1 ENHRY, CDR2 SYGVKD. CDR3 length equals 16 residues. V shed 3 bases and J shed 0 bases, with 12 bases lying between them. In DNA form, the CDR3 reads TGTGCCATCAGTGACTCCAGGGGCAATAGCAATCAGCCCCAGCATTTT. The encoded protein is CAISDSRGNSNQPQHF.

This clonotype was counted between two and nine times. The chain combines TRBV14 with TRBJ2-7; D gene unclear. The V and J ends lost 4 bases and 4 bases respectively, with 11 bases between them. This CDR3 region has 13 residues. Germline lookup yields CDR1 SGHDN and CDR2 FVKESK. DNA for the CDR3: TGTGCCAGCAGCCCTTGGACCGGTTACGAGCAGTACTTC. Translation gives CASSPWTGYEQYF.

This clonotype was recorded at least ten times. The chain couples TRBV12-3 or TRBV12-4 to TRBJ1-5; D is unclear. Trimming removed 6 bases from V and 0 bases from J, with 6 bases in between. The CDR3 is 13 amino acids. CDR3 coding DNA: TGTGCCAGCAGAGAAGATAGCAATCAGCCCCAGCATTTT. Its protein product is CASREDSNQPQHF.

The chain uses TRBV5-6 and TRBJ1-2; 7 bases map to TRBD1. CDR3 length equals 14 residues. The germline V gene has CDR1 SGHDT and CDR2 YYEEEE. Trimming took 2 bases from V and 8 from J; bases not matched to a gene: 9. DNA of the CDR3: TGTGCCAGCAGCTTCTTCGACAGGGTCGGCGGCTACACCTTC. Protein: CASSFFDRVGGYTF. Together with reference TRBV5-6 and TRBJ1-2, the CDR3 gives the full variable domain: DAGVTQSPTHLIKTRGQQVTLRCSPKSGHDTVSWYQQALGQGPQFIFQYYEEEERQRGNFPDRFSGHQFPNYSSELNVNALLLGDSALYLCASSFFDRVGGYTFGSGTRLTVV.

CDR3 loop: CASKGSQRGGKAYNEQFF. For the CDR3, the DNA is TGTGCCAGTAAGGGAAGCCAGCGGGGGGGCAAGGCCTACAATGAGCAGTTCTTC. The chain links TRBV19 to TRBJ2-1; 10 nucleotides agree with TRBD2. CDR1 is LNHDA and CDR2 is SQIVND in the germline V gene (reference sequence). J gave up 2 bases and V 7 bases, and 14 bases lay outside the gene matches. This CDR3 comprises 18 residues.

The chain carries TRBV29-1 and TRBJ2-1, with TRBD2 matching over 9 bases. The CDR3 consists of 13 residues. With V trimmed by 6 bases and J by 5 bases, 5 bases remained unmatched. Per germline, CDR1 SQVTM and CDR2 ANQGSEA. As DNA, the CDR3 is TGCAGCGTGGCGGGGGGGGCAAACAATGAGCAGTTCTTC. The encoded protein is CSVAGGANNEQFF.

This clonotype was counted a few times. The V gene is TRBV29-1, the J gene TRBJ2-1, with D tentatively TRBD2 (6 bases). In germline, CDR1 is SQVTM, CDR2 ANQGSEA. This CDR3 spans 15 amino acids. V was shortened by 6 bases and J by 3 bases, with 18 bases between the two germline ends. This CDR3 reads CSVTEEGNDYNEQFF. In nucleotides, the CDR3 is TGCAGCGTCACCGAGGAGGGTAATGACTACAATGAGCAGTTCTTC.

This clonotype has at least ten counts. The CDR3 loop reads CASSLGGDADEQYF. DNA for the CDR3: TGTGCCAGCAGCTTAGGAGGGGATGCCGACGAGCAGTACTTC. The chain has TRBV11-1 and TRBJ2-7, with D perhaps assigned TRBD1 or TRBD2 (5 bases each). V gave up 1 base and J gave up 5 bases, with 12 bases separating them. The CDR3 is 14 residues long. The V gene's germline CDR1 is SGHAT and CDR2 FQDESV (reference sequence).

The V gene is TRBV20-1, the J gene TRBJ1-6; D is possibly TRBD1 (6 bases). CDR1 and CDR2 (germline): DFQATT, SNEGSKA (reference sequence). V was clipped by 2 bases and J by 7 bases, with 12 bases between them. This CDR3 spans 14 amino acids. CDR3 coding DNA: TGCAGTGCTAGACCACAGGGTGACAATTCACCCCTCCACTTT. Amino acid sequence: CSARPQGDNSPLHF.